A single sample is the source of the 19 T cell receptor beta chains below, sequenced in a study of T-cell reconstitution after alpha-beta-depleted transplantation in children. Unique molecular identifiers were incorporated during preparation of the TCRbeta library. Each CDR3 protein is one row after TCRdb ran MiXCR on the PCR reads. The repertoire holds about 600,000 distinct CDR3 sequences, with 20% to 25% as singletons. This specimen was PBMCs, mostly from graft donor cells, taken 360 days after TCRalphabeta/CD19-depleted stem cell transplant. Receptors were obtained from a boy under three years old who had a stem cell transplant for acute myeloid leukemia, so the T cells may come from the graft donor.

V is TRBV28 and J is TRBJ2-5; D is unresolved. There are 13 residues in the CDR3. Trimming cost V 3 bases and J 2 bases, with 7 bases left between them. Germline CDR1 MDHEN, CDR2 SYDVKM. CDR3 sequence reads: CASSFSQQETQYF. Here the CDR3 DNA reads TGTGCCAGCAGTTTTAGCCAGCAAGAGACCCAGTACTTC.

This clonotype appeared a few times. The V and J genes are TRBV6-1 and TRBJ2-2, with D possibly TRBD2 on 5 matching bases. Trimming stripped 2 bases from V and 5 bases from J, with 12 bases between. The CDR3 contains 15 residues. CDR1 and CDR2 from the germline V gene are MNHNS and SASEGT. This CDR3 reads CASSEMRVGTGELFF. In nucleotides, the CDR3 is TGTGCCAGCAGTGAAATGAGGGTCGGGACCGGGGAGCTGTTTTTT.

This clonotype occurred many times. A junction end diverges from the germline sequence, so it may reflect a read error. This chain links TRBV5-1 with TRBJ2-3, with no clear D. The germline CDR1 and CDR2 sequences are SGHRS and YFSETQ. The CDR3 contains 12 residues. The CDR3 loop is CASSLDTDTQYF. The CDR3 DNA sequence: TGTGCCAGCAGCTTAGACACAGATACGCAGTATTTT.

This clonotype came up many times. The rearrangement joins TRBV12-3 or TRBV12-4 to TRBJ1-6; tentatively, D is TRBD1 (5 bases). V shed 5 bases and J shed 3 bases, with 11 bases lying between them. The CDR3 is made up of 15 amino acids. This CDR3 reads CASSPTGYYNSPLHF. The CDR3 nucleotides read TGTGCCAGCAGTCCTACAGGATACTATAATTCACCCCTCCACTTT.

This sequence joins TRBV6-5 and TRBJ1-6; TRBD1 might be the D (5 bases). Germline V gene data show CDR1 as MNHEY and CDR2 as SVGAGI. The CDR3 runs to 17 residues. The V end was cut by 2 bases, the J end by 7 bases, with 18 bases between. CDR3 residues: CASSYGGRAYSNSPLHF. As DNA, the CDR3 is TGTGCCAGCAGTTACGGGGGGAGGGCATACTCGAATTCACCCCTCCACTTT.

In this sample, this clonotype turned up many times. This chain joins TRBV25-1 and TRBJ1-2; no clear D gene. V shed 6 bases and J shed 8 bases, with 22 bases lying between them. Germline-derived CDR1 and CDR2 are MGHDK and SYGVNS. The CDR3 covers 15 residues. The CDR3 is CASSRTDVPMIGYTF. The CDR3 region has the DNA TGTGCCAGCAGCCGGACGGACGTCCCTATGATAGGCTACACCTTC.

This clonotype appeared a few times. V is TRBV7-2 and J is TRBJ2-5; TRBD1 is a possible D gene (5 bases). The CDR3 has 15 residues. V was cut by 8 bases and J by 0 bases, with 16 bases left in between. CDR1 and CDR2 (germline): SGHTA, FQGNSA. The CDR3 spells CASLLMGPYQETQYF. DNA of the CDR3: TGTGCCAGCCTTCTAATGGGGCCGTACCAAGAGACCCAGTACTTC. Full variable domain (outside the CDR3, taken from reference TRBV7-2 and TRBJ2-5): GAGVSQSPSNKVTEKGKDVELRCDPISGHTALYWYRQSLGQGLEFLIYFQGNSAPDKSGLPSDRFSAERTGGSVSTLTIQRTQQEDSAVYLCASLLMGPYQETQYFGPGTRLLVL.

This clonotype appeared a few times. The rearrangement links TRBV27 to TRBJ2-5; weak D call: TRBD1 (6 bases). Per germline, CDR1 MNHEY and CDR2 SMNVEV (reference sequence). The CDR3 is made up of 13 amino acids. V was pared by 2 bases and J by 6 bases, with 10 bases between. In nucleotides, the CDR3 is TGTGCCAGCAGTTTACTACAGGGTCAGACCCAGTACTTC. Protein sequence: CASSLLQGQTQYF.

This clonotype occurred many times. The chain combines TRBV29-1 with TRBJ2-2; the D gene is possibly TRBD2 (6 bases). V lost 7 bases and J lost 4, with 10 bases in between. The CDR3 has 12 amino acids. Per germline, CDR1 SQVTM and CDR2 ANQGSEA. This CDR3 is CSAGGSTGELFF. CDR3 bases: TGCAGCGCCGGAGGGAGCACCGGGGAGCTGTTTTTT.

This chain connects TRBV12-3 or TRBV12-4 to TRBJ2-5, with 7 bases identical to TRBD1. The V gene end was trimmed by 7 bases and the J gene end by 2 bases; junction bases not matched to a gene: 7. This CDR3 is 14 amino acids long. The CDR3 region is CASTRPGGQETQYF. The CDR3 DNA reads as TGTGCCAGCACCCGCCCAGGGGGTCAAGAGACCCAGTACTTC.

This chain uses TRBV15 with TRBJ1-5; 10 bases are shared with TRBD1. Per germline, CDR1 LNHNV and CDR2 YYDKDF (reference sequence). The ends lost 4 bases at V and 3 bases at J; junction bases unmatched: 9. The CDR3 is 17 amino acids. As DNA, the CDR3 is TGTGCCACCAGCACCAGACAGGGGGCCCTTCCCAATCAGCCCCAGCATTTT. Its translation: CATSTRQGALPNQPQHF.

This clonotype was seen many times. The chain has TRBV3-1 and TRBJ1-1; 11 bases are a match to TRBD1. CDR3 length equals 16 residues. V shed 1 base and J 0 bases; nucleotides not matched to a gene: 1. Germline loops: CDR1 LGHDT, CDR2 YNNKEL (reference sequence). CDR3 in amino acids: CASSQGTGGLNTEAFF. CDR3 nucleotides: TGTGCCAGCAGCCAAGGGACAGGGGGCCTGAACACTGAAGCTTTCTTT.

This clonotype was seen repeatedly, ten times or more. This chain joins TRBV7-2 and TRBJ1-2; no clear D. Germline values: CDR1 SGHTA, CDR2 FQGNSA. The V gene lost 5 bases and the J gene lost 2 bases, with 9 bases spanning the gap. This CDR3 region has 13 residues. The CDR3 coding sequence is TGTGCCAGCAGCATTGATTGGAACTATGGCTACACCTTC. Protein sequence: CASSIDWNYGYTF.

The V and J genes are TRBV6-1 and TRBJ2-6; no firm D call. Between the trimmed V and J ends, which lost 7 bases and 4 bases, there was a span of 14 bases. CDR1 MNHNS and CDR2 SASEGT come from the germline V gene. The CDR3 runs 15 residues. The CDR3 region has the DNA TGTGCCAGCAACCGTGGCCCAACAGGGGCCAACGTCCTGACTTTC. It codes for CASNRGPTGANVLTF.

This clonotype was found a few times. The CDR3 is CSATRTGRGGYEQYV. CDR3 in DNA: TGCAGTGCTACCCGAACAGGACGCGGAGGATACGAGCAGTACGTC. V and J are TRBV20-1 and TRBJ2-7; D is tentatively TRBD1 or TRBD2 (5 bases each). Looked up from germline, CDR1 is DFQATT and CDR2 is SNEGSKA (reference sequence). The V gene lost 4 bases and the J gene lost 4 bases, with 20 bases spanning the gap. The CDR3 sequence is 15 residues long.

This chain links TRBV12-3 or TRBV12-4 with TRBJ2-2; the D gene could be TRBD1 or TRBD2 (6 bases each). The CDR3 runs 16 residues. The V gene lost 5 bases and the J gene lost 4 bases, with 17 bases spanning the gap. The CDR3 DNA reads TGTGCCAGCAGTCTAGGGGGATCCGGGAGCACCGGGGAGCTGTTTTTT. Amino acids: CASSLGGSGSTGELFF.

This clonotype was seen a handful of times. This chain uses TRBV20-1 with TRBJ1-5; D might be TRBD1 (6 bases). V shed 0 bases and J shed 4 bases, with 13 bases lying between them. The CDR3 is 15 residues long. From germline, CDR1 is DFQATT and CDR2 SNEGSKA (reference sequence). The CDR3 DNA is TGCAGTGCTAGAGATTCAGGGCAGGGGAATCAGCCCCAGCATTTT. It specifies CSARDSGQGNQPQHF.

The chain joins TRBV27 to TRBJ1-5; possible D gene TRBD1, 5 bases. In germline, CDR1 is MNHEY, CDR2 SMNVEV (reference sequence). The CDR3 is 13 residues long. V lost 8 bases to trimming and J lost 5 bases, with 13 bases between them. The chain's CDR3 is CASGLPGDQPQHF. CDR3 nucleotide sequence: TGTGCCAGCGGCCTCCCGGGGGATCAGCCCCAGCATTTT.

In nucleotides, the CDR3 is TGTGCCAGCAGCCCCCCGGACTTACAAGAGACCCAGTACTTC. This translates into CASSPPDLQETQYF. The chain joins TRBV11-3 to TRBJ2-5; tentatively, D is TRBD2 (5 bases). CDR3 length: 14 amino acids. V was trimmed by 5 bases and J by 2 bases, leaving 12 bases between them. CDR1 is SGHNT, CDR2 YENEEA, per germline.